This T cell receptor (beta chain) emerged from a study of cytomegalovirus exposure and HLA in healthy donors. Study details: As an earlier analysis found, some 170 million T cells yielded approximately 100 million unique TCR beta sequences. Overall study findings and caveats: Around 18,000 TCR beta sequences were associated with HLA alleles at 0.05 false discovery rate in a later analysis.

In the PCR, 60 Vbeta and 13 Jbeta primers were used. Here immunoSEQ multiplex PCR was the method, and the copy in TCRdb shows in-frame clones only, minus some. The table shows fewer than 250,000 clones, with 60% to 85% occurring only once. On this clone itself: The target antigen is unknown.

The receptor was derived from a man aged 35-49 years in good health and CMV-seronegative. The sample consisted of PBMCs.

The CDR3 loop reads CASSLGTSENQETQYF. In nucleotides, the CDR3 is TGTGCCAGCAGCTTGGGGACTAGCGAAAACCAAGAGACCCAGTACTTC. The J gene is TRBJ2-5, the V gene TRBV7-9; 10 positions match TRBD2. The length of the CDR3 is 16 residues. Germline CDR1 SEHNR, CDR2 FQNEAQ (reference sequence). The junction had 4 bases not matched to a gene; V was cut back by 3 bases and J by 0 bases.